This T cell receptor beta chain emerged from a study of cytomegalovirus exposure and HLA in healthy donors. PCR involved 60 Vbeta and 13 Jbeta primers. Measured with immunoSEQ multiplex PCR; TCRdb has only the in-frame clones, and not every one. Of roughly 160,000 clones listed, about 68% are singletons. Germline CDR1 reads MNHEY; CDR2 reads SMNVEV (reference sequence). V shed 6 bases, J shed 0 bases, and the junction held 2 bases outside the gene matches. This CDR3 comprises 14 residues. Study results and caveats: Confirmation was obtained in vitro that a few CMV-associated chains are specific for CMV antigens. In an earlier analysis, about 90% or about 30%: the productive usage of most TCR beta V segments. Differences between HLA loci emerged in a later analysis of TCR association rates, with DRB1 most and HLA-C fewest.

Nominally healthy donors provided the samples, though records likely missed some immune exposures. As regards this clone: What it binds is not known.

This chain connects TRBV27 to TRBJ2-7; 10 bases line up with TRBD2. The sequencing input was PBMCs. The receptor was derived from a female donor in good health and CMV-seronegative. The CDR3 DNA reads TGTGCCAGCAGACCTAGCGGGGGCTCCTACGAGCAGTACTTC. It yields the protein CASRPSGGSYEQYF.